This TCR beta chain was captured by sequencing in a study of identical twins. TCRdb re-derived calls from the 5' RACE reads in MiXCR, one entry per CDR3 protein. The table has 300,000 or so distinct CDR3 sequences, roughly 9.8% seen once. On this clonotype: Its antigen is unknown.

Germline CDR1 is SQVTM and CDR2 is ANQGSEA. The CDR3 sequence is 9 residues long. V lost 4 bases and J 9 bases, leaving 4 bases between the germline ends. General study results and limits: Out-of-frame alpha sequences shared by twins showed excess low generation probability.

All donors were healthy Caucasians. A further study also used this sample, focusing on yellow fever vaccine responses in identical twins.

This TCR was recovered from a woman aged 18-29 years in good health. The chain carries TRBV29-1 and TRBJ2-1, with D hard to call. The sample taken for sequencing was CD8+ T cells sorted from blood. The CDR3 bases are TGCAGCGTTGCGAGTGAGCAGTTCTTC. Translating gives CSVASEQFF.